This TCR beta chain comes out of a study of regulatory T cells in long-lasting Graves disease. Study information: Persistent cases took antithyroid drugs over 5 years and stayed TSH receptor antibody positive. Overall study results and limits: Sharing of public clonotypes was greater in persistent patients (about 2,700) than in new patients (roughly 880).

Trimming took off 6 bases at V and 2 bases at J, with 8 bases between the two ends. Germline V gene sequence: CDR1 MNHNS, CDR2 SASEGT. This CDR3 is built from 13 residues. This sample's time point: persistent/refractory GD, antithyroid drugs over 5 years with positive TRAb. The TCR library used RNA extracted from PBMCs. As for this clonotype: The antigen remains undetermined.

Building of the TCR beta libraries involved iRepertoire HTBI primers and Arm-PCR of CDR3 regions. MiXCR was run by TCRdb on the multiplex PCR reads, yielding one entry per CDR3 protein. Here the sample spans nearly 350,000 distinct CDR3 sequences, about 18% being singletons. This specimen consisted of peripheral blood mononuclear cells (PBMCs), obtained when the disease was refractory, from a patient treated with antithyroid drugs. This chain joins TRBV6-1 and TRBJ1-3; D call uncertain. This TCR came from a female donor with Graves disease. Written as DNA, the CDR3 is TGTGCCAGCAGCGTAGGAGCTGGAAACACCATATATTTT. This translates into CASSVGAGNTIYF.